The subject of this entry is one T cell receptor beta chain. What it binds is unknown. These data belong to a study of post-analysis software for immune sequencing data. The CDR3 totals 16 residues. J was trimmed by 4 bases and V by 6 bases; bases with no gene match: 12. Unique molecular identifiers were carried by the TCR beta cDNA libraries. MiXCR, run by TCRdb on the PCR reads, gives a single entry per CDR3 protein. The table shows hundreds of thousands of distinct CDR3 sequences, with roughly 45% occurring only once. Notes on the study in general: Roughly five TRBV segments, including TRBV5-6, TRBV5-1 and TRBV20-1, were more frequent in patients than controls. Controls had significantly higher normalized Chao1 diversity than multiple sclerosis patients.

V gene TRBV12-3 or TRBV12-4 combines with J gene TRBJ2-1, with 7 bases fitting TRBD2. This clonotype was obtained from a girl between 5 and 17 years old with multiple sclerosis. Sequenced input: blood. CDR3 loop: CASSPPREVGYNEQFF. The CDR3 nucleotides are TGTGCCAGCAGCCCCCCTCGGGAGGTCGGATACAATGAGCAGTTCTTC.